These 16 T cell receptor beta chains originate from one sample sequenced in a study of post-analysis software for immune sequencing data. Their specific antigens are unknown. Findings and limits, study-wide: TRBV segments more frequent in patients than in controls numbered about 5 and included TRBV5-6, TRBV5-1 and TRBV20-1.

Researchers reported that TCR beta cDNA libraries carried unique molecular identifiers. TCRdb ran MiXCR on the PCR reads and lists one entry per CDR3 protein. The sample holds about 500,000 distinct CDR3 sequences, approximately 45% seen once. Sequenced sample: blood. The receptors were sampled from a girl aged 5-17 years with multiple sclerosis.

This clonotype was seen a handful of times. J is TRBJ2-5 and V is TRBV12-3 or TRBV12-4; the match to TRBD2 covers 7 bases. The J call may be wrong; the DNA end is better matched by TRBJ2-7. The CDR3 covers 14 residues. The CDR3 loop reads CASSSLAEVNEQYF. CDR3 coding DNA: TGTGCCAGCAGTTCCCTAGCGGAGGTGAACGAGCAGTACTTC.

The genes are TRBV7-6 and TRBJ2-1; D gene uncertain. Trimming pared 0 bases from V and 0 bases from J, leaving 9 bases between. Germline V gene data show CDR1 as SGHVS and CDR2 as FNYEAQ. The CDR3 covers 16 residues. This CDR3 is CASSLASPSSYNEQFF. CDR3 coding DNA: TGTGCCAGCAGCTTAGCCAGTCCGAGCTCCTACAATGAGCAGTTCTTC.

This clonotype was seen a few times. The rearrangement links TRBV20-1 to TRBJ1-4; D is ambiguous. Trimming removed 3 bases from V and 8 bases from J, with 10 bases in between. CDR3 size: 12 residues. Germline V CDR1 and CDR2: DFQATT, SNEGSKA (reference sequence). CDR3 region: CSARPVEEKLFF. CDR3 sequence (DNA): TGCAGTGCTAGGCCGGTTGAGGAAAAACTGTTTTTT.

This chain links TRBV27 with TRBJ2-1, with D possibly being TRBD1 (6 bases). The CDR3 length is 14 residues. V lost 8 bases to trimming and J lost 3 bases, with 14 bases between them. The germline V gene encodes CDR1 MNHEY and CDR2 SMNVEV (reference sequence). In nucleotides, the CDR3 is TGTGCCAGCTTGGGCAGGGGAAGCTACAATGAGCAGTTCTTC. Translated: CASLGRGSYNEQFF.

The table lists this clonotype with a few counts. The V and J genes are TRBV20-1 and TRBJ2-4, with D perhaps TRBD1 (6 bases). This CDR3 spans 13 amino acids. V lost 6 bases and J lost 1, with 10 bases in between. Per the germline V gene, CDR1 is DFQATT and CDR2 is SNEGSKA (reference sequence). CDR3: CSAYRVAKNIQYF. DNA of the CDR3: TGCAGTGCCTACAGGGTCGCCAAAAACATTCAGTACTTC.

J is TRBJ2-7 and V is TRBV11-3; TRBD2 matches 14 bases. The J call is uncertain, as TRBJ2-5 better fits the DNA end. Germline V gene data show CDR1 as SGHNT and CDR2 as YENEEA. This CDR3 spans 18 amino acids. CDR3 bases: TGTGCCAGCAGCTTAGTTAGGACTAGCGGGAGGCTGAAAGAGACCCAGTACTTC. Its protein product is CASSLVRTSGRLKETQYF.

The chain combines TRBV20-1 with TRBJ2-1, with 9 bases identical to TRBD2. Germline V gene sequence: CDR1 DFQATT, CDR2 SNEGSKA (reference sequence). Trimming cost V 0 bases and J 4 bases; bases outside gene matches: 4. The CDR3 is 15 amino acids. The DNA of the CDR3 is TGCAGTGCTAGAGATCAGCGGGGGGTATACAATGAGCAGTTCTTC. Translated: CSARDQRGVYNEQFF.

Concerning this clonotype: A much larger clonotype is one base distant, so this may be a read error. The rearrangement joins TRBV10-3 to TRBJ2-1, with TRBD2 identical over 11 bases. Gene TRBJ2-7 matches the end of the DNA better, so the J call may be wrong. Germline V gene data show CDR1 as ENHRY and CDR2 as SYGVKD. This CDR3 spans 16 amino acids. CDR3 protein: CAISVAGGLLSCEQYF. Here the CDR3 DNA reads TGTGCCATCAGTGTAGCGGGAGGGCTCCTGTCCTGCGAGCAGTACTTC.

The chain has TRBV7-3 and TRBJ2-1; 8 bases match TRBD2. The V gene's germline CDR1 is SGHTA and CDR2 FQGTGA. This CDR3 region has 16 residues. The junction had 7 bases not matched to a gene; V was cut back by 2 bases and J by 4 bases. Here the CDR3 reads CASSLHGTSRYNEQFF. As DNA, the CDR3 is TGTGCCAGCAGCTTACATGGGACTAGTCGGTACAATGAGCAGTTCTTC. Using reference TRBV7-3 and TRBJ2-1 for the parts outside the CDR3, the full variable domain is GAGVSQTPSNKVTEKGKYVELRCDPISGHTALYWYRQSLGQGPEFLIYFQGTGAADDSGLPNDRFFAVRPEGSVSTLKIQRTERGDSAVYLCASSLHGTSRYNEQFFGPGTRLTVL.

J is TRBJ2-1 and V is TRBV29-1; unclear D gene. V was cut by 4 bases and J by 0 bases, with 13 bases left in between. Germline V gene lookup returns CDR1 SQVTM and CDR2 ANQGSEA. The CDR3 totals 15 residues. CDR3 coding DNA: TGCAGCGTTGTAATTGCGAAGAGCTCCTACAATGAGCAGTTCTTC. It specifies CSVVIAKSSYNEQFF.

The rearrangement joins TRBV13 to TRBJ2-7; D possibly uses TRBD1 or TRBD2 (5 bases each). Judging by the DNA end, TRBJ2-5 fits better; the J call may be wrong. In germline, CDR1 is PRHDT, CDR2 FYEKMQ (reference sequence). CDR3 size: 14 residues. The CDR3 sequence: CASREPGPQETQYF. The CDR3, as DNA: TGTGCCAGCCGCGAACCGGGACCCCAAGAGACCCAGTACTTC.

The genes are TRBV28 and TRBJ2-3; possibly TRBD1 or TRBD2 for D (5 bases each). Per germline, CDR1 MDHEN and CDR2 SYDVKM. This CDR3 is built from 14 residues. Trimming took 5 bases from V and 2 from J, leaving 11 bases between them. The CDR3 is CASSPRGPTDTQYF. The CDR3 region has the DNA TGTGCCAGCAGTCCCCGGGGCCCCACAGATACGCAGTATTTT.

The chain employs TRBV4-3 and TRBJ2-3; 9 bases are a match to TRBD2. This CDR3 comprises 17 residues. V gave up 0 bases and J gave up 2 bases; unmatched junction bases: 6. Looked up from germline, CDR1 is LGHNA and CDR2 is YSLEER. CDR3 DNA sequence: TGCGCCAGCAGCCAAGAAAGCCTAGCGGGACCCACAGATACGCAGTATTTT. Translated, it gives CASSQESLAGPTDTQYF.

The chain links TRBV5-4 to TRBJ1-2, with D maybe TRBD1 (6 bases). The CDR3 is made up of 14 amino acids. The V gene lost 5 bases and the J gene lost 0 bases, with 11 bases spanning the gap. Germline values: CDR1 SGHNT, CDR2 YYREEE (reference sequence). The CDR3 reads CASRQGGTNYGYTF. The DNA for the CDR3 is TGTGCCAGCAGGCAAGGGGGGACTAACTATGGCTACACCTTC.

The rearrangement uses TRBV6-1 and TRBJ2-5; the D gene could be TRBD1 or TRBD2 (5 bases each). This CDR3 has 14 amino acids. The germline CDR1 and CDR2 sequences are MNHNS and SASEGT. Trimming stripped 0 bases from V and 4 bases from J, with 9 bases between. CDR3 in amino acids: CASSEASGRETQYF. The CDR3 coding sequence is TGTGCCAGCAGTGAAGCATCGGGGCGAGAGACCCAGTACTTC.

This rearrangement joins TRBV4-2 to TRBJ2-1, with D perhaps assigned TRBD1 or TRBD2 (6 bases each). V was cut by 1 base and J by 3 bases, with 10 bases left in between. The CDR3 contains 15 residues. Germline lookup yields CDR1 LGHNA and CDR2 YNFKEQ. Here the CDR3 DNA reads TGTGCCAGCAGCCAAGTAGGGGGGTACTACAATGAGCAGTTCTTC. It encodes CASSQVGGYYNEQFF.